A single sample gave rise to the 29 T cell receptor beta chains below, sequenced in a study of blood T cells in healthy people across ages. Alongside a J-beta primer mix, a sample-barcoded 5' primer served in a second PCR lasting roughly 6 to 11 cycles. TCRdb analysed the 5' RACE reads with MiXCR anew, one entry per CDR3 protein. The sample lists 550,000 to 600,000 distinct CDR3 sequences, roughly 28% occurring once. Sequenced: blood. These receptors all stem from a woman aged 70 to 79 in good health.

CDR3 DNA sequence: TGTGCCAGCAGCCAAGAGACTCTGCGGGGGGCAAAGACCCAGTACTTC. Residues: CASSQETLRGAKTQYF. The chain couples TRBV3-1 to TRBJ2-5; 8 bases are a match to TRBD2. The CDR3 sequence is 16 residues long. CDR1 LGHDT and CDR2 YNNKEL come from the germline V gene (reference sequence). The V segment lost 0 bases and the J segment 6 bases; nucleotides outside the gene matches: 9.

V usage is TRBV2 and J usage is TRBJ1-6; TRBD1 is a possible D gene (5 bases). In germline, CDR1 is SNHLY, CDR2 FYNNEI. Trimming pared 8 bases from V and 4 bases from J, leaving 21 bases between. The CDR3 is 17 residues long. The DNA for the CDR3 is TGTGCCAGCTGGGCAAGGGGAGGAGGGAATTATAATTCACCCCTCCACTTT. Translation gives CASWARGGGNYNSPLHF. Based on the CDR3 plus reference TRBV2 and TRBJ1-6, the full variable domain is EPEVTQTPSHQVTQMGQEVILRCVPISNHLYFYWYRQILGQKVEFLVSFYNNEISEKSEIFDDQFSVERPDGSNFTLKIRSTKLEDSAMYFCASWARGGGNYNSPLHFGNGTRLTVT.

The chain combines TRBV7-2 with TRBJ2-3; 13 bases agree with TRBD2. Unmatched junction bases numbered 9, after V lost 5 bases and J lost 1 base. CDR1 and CDR2 from the germline V gene are SGHTA and FQGNSA. The length of the CDR3 is 18 residues. CDR3 sequence: CASSHGLAGAPGTDTQYF. In nucleotides, the CDR3 is TGTGCCAGCAGCCACGGACTAGCGGGGGCGCCGGGCACAGATACGCAGTATTTT.

This clonotype has more than one count but fewer than ten. This chain joins TRBV28 and TRBJ1-2; the D is unclear. The V and J ends lost 5 bases and 0 bases respectively, with 16 bases between them. Germline CDR1 is MDHEN and CDR2 is SYDVKM. The CDR3 loop spans 16 amino acids. CDR3 in DNA: TGTGCCAGCAGTCCCTGGGCGGCAGGTGCTAACTATGGCTACACCTTC. This gives the protein CASSPWAAGANYGYTF.

This clonotype has just a few counts. This rearrangement joins TRBV5-1 to TRBJ2-5, with unresolved D. The tail of the sequence fits TRBJ2-1 better, so the J call may be wrong. Germline V gene lookup returns CDR1 SGHRS and CDR2 YFSETQ. The CDR3 sequence is 13 residues long. The CDR3, as DNA: TGCGCCAGCAGCTCCCGCCTGGACAATGAGCAGTTCTTC. Protein: CASSSRLDNEQFF.

The chain carries TRBV20-1 and TRBJ2-3; TRBD2 agrees at 11 bases. This CDR3 has 14 residues. Germline CDR1 is DFQATT and CDR2 is SNEGSKA (reference sequence). Losses at the gene ends were 4 bases for V and 1 base for J; bases not matched to a gene: 1. The CDR3 reads CSAKGLAGTDTQYF. In nucleotides, the CDR3 is TGCAGTGCTAAGGGACTAGCGGGCACAGATACGCAGTATTTT.

The rearrangement links TRBV7-2 to TRBJ2-1; 7 bases align to TRBD1. The better agreement between TRBJ2-5 and the DNA end casts doubt on the J call. Per germline, CDR1 SGHTA and CDR2 FQGNSA. The CDR3 covers 14 residues. The CDR3 nucleotides read TGTGCCAGCAGCTCCGACAGGGCCTATGAGACCCAGTACTTC. Translation gives CASSSDRAYETQYF.

CDR3 in amino acids: CASSSGSDGNTIYF. In DNA, the CDR3 is TGTGCCAGCAGCTCGGGTTCTGATGGAAACACCATATATTTT. V usage is TRBV7-9 and J usage is TRBJ1-3; D is undetermined. Germline V lookup: CDR1 SEHNR, CDR2 FQNEAQ (reference sequence). The germline V and J ends were trimmed by 4 bases and 3 bases, with 10 bases remaining between them. There are 14 residues in the CDR3. Combining the CDR3 with reference TRBV7-9 and TRBJ1-3 gives the whole variable domain DTGVSQNPRHKITKRGQNVTFRCDPISEHNRLYWYRQTLGQGPEFLTYFQNEAQLEKSRLLSDRFSAERPKGSFSTLEIQRTEQGDSAMYLCASSSGSDGNTIYFGEGSWLTVV.

The CDR3 coding sequence is TGTGCCAGTACCCCACGGGCAGGGGAGTCCCATGGCTACACCTTC. As protein: CASTPRAGESHGYTF. The V call is TRBV19, the J call TRBJ1-2; a weak D match, TRBD1 (6 bases). This CDR3 comprises 15 residues. V was pared by 7 bases and J by 6 bases, with 21 bases between. Germline V gene data show CDR1 as LNHDA and CDR2 as SQIVND (reference sequence). Filled out from reference TRBV19 and TRBJ1-2, the complete variable domain reads DGGITQSPKYLFRKEGQNVTLSCEQNLNHDAMYWYRQDPGQGLRLIYYSQIVNDFQKGDIAEGYSVSREKKESFPLTVTSAQKNPTAFYLCASTPRAGESHGYTFGSGTRLTVV.

The chain carries TRBV7-9 and TRBJ2-3; 9 nucleotides match TRBD2. The CDR3 spans 15 residues. Losses at the gene ends were 4 bases for V and 4 bases for J; bases not matched to a gene: 6. Per the germline V gene, CDR1 is SEHNR and CDR2 is FQNEAQ (reference sequence). The CDR3 protein is CASSWSSGGPDTQYF. In DNA form, the CDR3 reads TGTGCCAGCAGCTGGAGTAGCGGGGGCCCAGATACGCAGTATTTT.

The rearrangement uses TRBV24-1 and TRBJ2-3, with 9 bases matching TRBD2. From germline, CDR1 is KGHDR and CDR2 SFDVKD. With V trimmed by 4 bases and J by 6 bases, 4 bases remained unmatched. The CDR3 totals 14 residues. DNA of the CDR3: TGTGCCACCAGTGACCAGCGGGGGGCGGATACGCAGTATTTT. Residues: CATSDQRGADTQYF.

This clonotype appeared a few times. The J gene is TRBJ2-1, the V gene TRBV9, with TRBD2 as a possible D gene (6 bases). V lost 3 bases and J lost 2, with 9 bases in between. Germline CDR1 reads SGDLS; CDR2 reads YYNGEE. This CDR3 has 14 residues. Here the CDR3 DNA reads TGTGCCAGCAGCGGGGACTTACCCTACAATGAGCAGTTCTTC. Translated, it gives CASSGDLPYNEQFF.

CDR3 DNA sequence: TGTGCCAGTAGACAGGGACAGGGGGCGGGTGGCTACACCTTC. It yields the protein CASRQGQGAGGYTF. This chain joins TRBV7-2 and TRBJ1-2; 12 nucleotides line up with TRBD1. Germline CDR1 reads SGHTA; CDR2 reads FQGNSA. Trimming took 9 bases from V and 7 from J; bases not matched to a gene: 9. This CDR3 spans 14 amino acids.

V gene TRBV20-1 combines with J gene TRBJ2-5, with a tentative D call TRBD1 (5 bases). The assigned J gene may be wrong: the sequence end matches TRBJ2-7 better. The CDR3 is 16 residues long. Germline V CDR1 and CDR2: DFQATT, SNEGSKA (reference sequence). Written as DNA, the CDR3 is TGCAGTGCTCAGGGAACATTTGGTGGATCCACCTACGAGCAGTACTTC. Amino acids: CSAQGTFGGSTYEQYF.

This clonotype was observed many times. V and J are TRBV5-1 and TRBJ1-1, with D maybe TRBD1 (6 bases). Germline-derived CDR1 and CDR2 are SGHRS and YFSETQ. The CDR3 consists of 13 residues. V lost 7 bases to trimming and J lost 6 bases, with 16 bases between them. The CDR3 DNA sequence: TGCGCCAGCGGGGCGCCAGGGGCCCCTGAAGCTTTCTTT. Translating gives CASGAPGAPEAFF. The variable domain in full, with the rest retrieved from reference TRBV5-1 and TRBJ1-1, is KAGVTQTPRYLIKTRGQQVTLSCSPISGHRSVSWYQQTPGQGLQFLFEYFSETQRNKGNFPGRFSGRQFSNSRSEMNVSTLELGDSALYLCASGAPGAPEAFFGQGTRLTVV.

The chain recombines TRBV28 with TRBJ2-5; D ambiguous. CDR3 length: 17 residues. Trimming took 2 bases from V and 0 from J, leaving 16 bases between them. Germline V lookup: CDR1 MDHEN, CDR2 SYDVKM. The chain's CDR3 is CASSLREYNQYQETQYF. The CDR3 region has the DNA TGTGCCAGCAGTTTAAGGGAATACAATCAGTACCAAGAGACCCAGTACTTC.

This chain uses TRBV5-1 with TRBJ1-4; D unclear. Germline V lookup: CDR1 SGHRS, CDR2 YFSETQ. This CDR3 comprises 14 residues. Deletions cut 0 bases from V and 7 bases from J, with 10 bases between. The CDR3 coding sequence is TGCGCCAGCAGCTTGGAACCCGCCGGTGAAAAACTGTTTTTT. Translating gives CASSLEPAGEKLFF.

This clonotype was detected ten times or more. This chain connects TRBV7-2 to TRBJ2-3; D call uncertain. V was trimmed by 3 bases and J by 1 base, leaving 8 bases between them. This CDR3 is built from 14 residues. CDR1 and CDR2 (germline): SGHTA, FQGNSA. CDR3 residues: CASSFKYGTDTQYF. The DNA of the CDR3 is TGTGCCAGCAGCTTTAAATACGGCACAGATACGCAGTATTTT.

This chain connects TRBV20-1 to TRBJ2-1; 10 nucleotides match TRBD1. Germline trimming cut 6 bases from V and 3 bases from J; bases unmatched to any gene: 8. Germline CDR1 DFQATT, CDR2 SNEGSKA (reference sequence). This CDR3 is 15 amino acids long. The CDR3: CSAPGTGANYNEQFF. As DNA, the CDR3 is TGCAGTGCGCCCGGGACAGGGGCGAACTACAATGAGCAGTTCTTC.

The chain recombines TRBV18 with TRBJ1-1; D call uncertain. Trimming removed 7 bases at V and 1 base at J, with 10 bases between. The length of the CDR3 is 13 residues. Looked up from germline, CDR1 is KGHSH and CDR2 is LQKENI. The CDR3 here is CASLGGRNTEAFF. The DNA for the CDR3 is TGTGCCAGCTTGGGAGGGAGGAACACTGAAGCTTTCTTT. Variable domain in full (rest from reference TRBV18 and TRBJ1-1): NAGVMQNPRHLVRRRGQEARLRCSPMKGHSHVYWYRQLPEEGLKFMVYLQKENIIDESGMPKERFSAEFPKEGPSILRIQQVVRGDSAAYFCASLGGRNTEAFFGQGTRLTVV.

Regarding this clonotype: At one boundary the junction diverges from the germline segment, which might be a read error. V is TRBV5-1 and J is TRBJ1-3; D unclear. This CDR3 has 14 residues. The germline gives CDR1 SGHRS, CDR2 YFSETQ. The CDR3, as DNA: TGCGCCAGCAGCTTGCTGGCCCTTGGAAGCACCATATATTTT. This sequence encodes CASSLLALGSTIYF.

This chain joins TRBV20-1 and TRBJ2-1, with D perhaps TRBD2 (6 bases). Per germline, CDR1 DFQATT and CDR2 SNEGSKA (reference sequence). This CDR3 is built from 13 residues. V lost 3 bases, J lost 4 bases, and 10 bases lay in between. As DNA, the CDR3 is TGCAGTGCTAGTAACGCGGGGTACAATGAGCAGTTCTTC. Its protein is CSASNAGYNEQFF.

This clonotype was seen more than once but under ten times. The rearrangement joins TRBV7-9 to TRBJ2-2; 9 nucleotides align to TRBD1. The V and J ends lost 5 bases and 1 base, in that order; junction bases with no gene match: 5. Germline V gives CDR1 SEHNR, CDR2 FQNEAQ (reference sequence). The CDR3 loop spans 16 amino acids. The CDR3 sequence is CASSRQGQGNTGELFF. The CDR3 DNA reads as TGTGCCAGCAGCCGCCAGGGACAGGGGAACACCGGGGAGCTGTTTTTT.

The chain carries TRBV7-2 and TRBJ2-5, with D perhaps assigned TRBD1 or TRBD2 (6 bases each). The DNA end lines up better with TRBJ2-7; the J call may be wrong. CDR3 length equals 15 residues. The germline gives CDR1 SGHTA, CDR2 FQGNSA. DNA for the CDR3: TGTGCCAGCAGCTTAGTACCGGGGGCAGGGGTCGAGCAGTACTTC. This sequence encodes CASSLVPGAGVEQYF.

The chain joins TRBV25-1 to TRBJ2-3, with D unresolved. V lost 3 bases to trimming and J lost 2 bases, with 9 bases between them. Germline assignment: CDR1 MGHDK and CDR2 SYGVNS. The CDR3 loop spans 14 amino acids. The CDR3 DNA reads TGTGCCAGCAGTGACGGGTTACCCACAGATACGCAGTATTTT. It encodes CASSDGLPTDTQYF.

This clonotype was seen only a few times. This chain joins TRBV7-2 and TRBJ2-1, with D tentatively TRBD2 (6 bases). The J call is doubtful: the DNA matches TRBJ2-7 better. Germline values: CDR1 SGHTA, CDR2 FQGNSA. The CDR3 loop spans 17 amino acids. In DNA form, the CDR3 reads TGTGCCAGCAGCTTATTTTTGGCGGGGACCGCGGTTCAGGCGCAGTACTTC. This encodes CASSLFLAGTAVQAQYF.

This clonotype has more than one count but fewer than ten. CDR3: CASSLETKTQETQYF. The CDR3 DNA is TGTGCCAGCAGCTTGGAGACAAAAACCCAAGAGACCCAGTACTTC. The V gene is TRBV7-8, the J gene TRBJ2-5; D not certain. Trimming left V 3 bases short and J 1 base short, with 12 bases between. CDR3 size: 15 residues. Germline V CDR1 and CDR2: SGHVS, FQNEAQ.

The sample holds many counts of this clonotype. This chain uses TRBV20-1 with TRBJ2-1; no firm D call. Between the trimmed V and J ends, which lost 3 bases and 0 bases, there was a span of 6 bases. The CDR3 runs 13 residues. The germline V gene encodes CDR1 DFQATT and CDR2 SNEGSKA (reference sequence). In DNA, the CDR3 is TGCAGTGCTAGCGTTAGCTCCTACAATGAGCAGTTCTTC. It encodes CSASVSSYNEQFF.

This chain links TRBV3-1 with TRBJ1-1; possibly TRBD1 for D (5 bases). The germline V gene encodes CDR1 LGHDT and CDR2 YNNKEL (reference sequence). The CDR3 runs to 16 residues. Trimming took 0 bases from V and 3 from J, leaving 14 bases between them. The CDR3 DNA reads as TGTGCCAGCAGCCAAGAGAGGCTCCGGGGGGACACTGAAGCTTTCTTT. The encoded protein is CASSQERLRGDTEAFF. The full variable domain, completed using reference TRBV3-1 and TRBJ1-1, is DTAVSQTPKYLVTQMGNDKSIKCEQNLGHDTMYWYKQDSKKFLKIMFSYNNKELIINETVPNRFSPKSPDKAHLNLHINSLELGDSAVYFCASSQERLRGDTEAFFGQGTRLTVV.